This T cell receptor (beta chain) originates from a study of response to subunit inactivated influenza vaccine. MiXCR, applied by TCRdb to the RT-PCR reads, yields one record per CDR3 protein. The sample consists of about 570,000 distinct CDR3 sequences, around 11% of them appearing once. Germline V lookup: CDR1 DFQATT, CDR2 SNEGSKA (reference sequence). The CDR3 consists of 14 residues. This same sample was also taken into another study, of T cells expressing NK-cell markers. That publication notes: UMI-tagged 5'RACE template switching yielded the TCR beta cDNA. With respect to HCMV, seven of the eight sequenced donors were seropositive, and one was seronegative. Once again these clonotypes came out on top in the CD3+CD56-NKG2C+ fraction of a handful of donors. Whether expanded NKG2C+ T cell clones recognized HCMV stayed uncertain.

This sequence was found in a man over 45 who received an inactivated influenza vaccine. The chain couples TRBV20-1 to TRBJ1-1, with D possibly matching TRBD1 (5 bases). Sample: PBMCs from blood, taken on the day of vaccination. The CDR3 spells CSTTGGAGDTEAFF. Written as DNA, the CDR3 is TGCAGCACCACTGGAGGTGCGGGGGACACTGAAGCTTTCTTT.